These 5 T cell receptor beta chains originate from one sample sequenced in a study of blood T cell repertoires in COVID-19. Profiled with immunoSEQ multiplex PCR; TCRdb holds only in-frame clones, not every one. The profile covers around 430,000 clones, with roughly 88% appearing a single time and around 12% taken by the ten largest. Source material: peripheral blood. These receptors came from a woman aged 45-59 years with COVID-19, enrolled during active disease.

CDR3 in DNA: TGTGCCAGCAGTTACCGGGACAGGGTCGAGGGCTACACCTTC. It codes for CASSYRDRVEGYTF. The V call is TRBV6-5, the J call TRBJ1-2; 9 nucleotides line up with TRBD1. The CDR3 extends over 14 amino acids. In germline, CDR1 is MNHEY, CDR2 SVGAGI. With 2 bases clipped from V and 8 bases from J, the junction kept 6 bases outside the gene matches.

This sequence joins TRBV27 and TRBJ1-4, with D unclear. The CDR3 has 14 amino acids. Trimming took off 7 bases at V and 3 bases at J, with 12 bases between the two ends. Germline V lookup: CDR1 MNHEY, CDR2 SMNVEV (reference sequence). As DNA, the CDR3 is TGTGCCAGCACCGCGGACTATCCTAATGAAAAACTGTTTTTT. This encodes CASTADYPNEKLFF.

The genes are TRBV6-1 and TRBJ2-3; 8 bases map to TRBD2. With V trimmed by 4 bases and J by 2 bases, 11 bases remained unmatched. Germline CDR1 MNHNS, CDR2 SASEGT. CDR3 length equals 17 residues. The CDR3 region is CASSGRGRAGVTDTQYF. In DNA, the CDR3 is TGTGCCAGCAGTGGGCGGGGGCGAGCGGGGGTCACAGATACGCAGTATTTT.

The CDR3 loop is CAWSSGGPDTQYF. CDR3 DNA sequence: TGTGCCTGGTCTAGCGGGGGGCCAGATACGCAGTATTTT. The chain is built from TRBV30 and TRBJ2-3; 11 bases fit TRBD2. V shed 5 bases and J 4 bases; nucleotides not matched to a gene: 2. CDR1 and CDR2 from the germline V gene are GTSNPN and SVGIG (reference sequence). The CDR3 contains 13 residues.

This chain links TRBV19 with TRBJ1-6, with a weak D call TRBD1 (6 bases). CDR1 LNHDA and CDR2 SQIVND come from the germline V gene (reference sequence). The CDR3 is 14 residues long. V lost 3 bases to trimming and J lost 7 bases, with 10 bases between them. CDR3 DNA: TGTGCCAGTAGTATCCGACAGGAAAATTCACCCCTCCACTTT. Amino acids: CASSIRQENSPLHF.